The present entry profiles one TCR beta chain with its context. Preparation of TCR beta libraries was done by quantitative 5'-RACE with molecular barcodes. Each CDR3 protein is one row after TCRdb ran MiXCR on the 5' RACE reads. The sample lists some 130,000 distinct CDR3 sequences, just under 7.5% occurring once. V lost 6 bases and J lost 8; bases outside the gene matches: 9. Germline V gene sequence: CDR1 DFQATT, CDR2 SNEGSKA (reference sequence). This CDR3 is 14 amino acids long. The sample is drawn from a study of CD8 T cells in ankylosing spondylitis. The receptor comes from a female donor with ankylosing spondylitis or in good health (not recorded which). J is TRBJ1-6 and V is TRBV20-1; 8 nucleotides match TRBD1. Sequenced material: blood, either unsorted or a sorted T cell fraction (not recorded which). CDR3 amino acids: CSALGQGDYSPLHF. Here the CDR3 DNA reads TGCAGTGCCCTCGGACAGGGCGACTATTCACCCCTCCACTTT.